This T cell receptor beta chain appears in the sequencing data of a study of T cells in Graves' hyperthyroidism and ophthalmopathy. Study information: Peripheral blood draws took place at initial diagnosis, ahead of any treatment.

Points on this clonotype: Its target is unknown.

It was 8 to 10 ml of fresh peripheral blood that supplied the PBMCs. TCR beta CDR3 region amplification was performed from RNA transcripts. HTBI primers were the set used in a first-round RT-PCR of the TCR CDR3. MiXCR was run by TCRdb on the multiplex PCR reads, yielding one entry per CDR3 protein. The table has approximately 690,000 distinct CDR3 sequences, under 25% seen once. The CDR3 has 17 amino acids. Germline loops: CDR1 LNHDA, CDR2 SQIVND (reference sequence). Germline trimming cut 1 base from V and 4 bases from J; bases unmatched to any gene: 9. Findings of the study overall: The model made its ophthalmopathy prediction, and onset followed a median around 6.9 months later. Most clonotypes expanded in the thyroid (above 0.001) were also present in blood.

The gene calls are TRBV19 and TRBJ2-1; 8 bases align to TRBD2. This clonotype was obtained from a man in his thirties or forties with Graves' ophthalmopathy. Sequencing was done on a sample of blood. CDR3 in DNA: TGTGCCAGTAGTATAGGGGGAGCGGGAGTCTTTTACAATGAGCAGTTCTTC. Translating it yields CASSIGGAGVFYNEQFF.